This TCR beta chain emerged from a study of blood T cell repertoires in COVID-19. About the study: Collection of acute and convalescent COVID-19 samples took place in the United States, Italy and Spain. Sources were T cells, B-cell-depleted T cells, or PBMCs; the material itself was cDNA or gDNA.

This clone occurred a few times. The CDR3 consists of 15 residues. V dropped 3 bases and J dropped 0; count of bases not matched to a gene: 2. CDR1 is LNHNV and CDR2 is YYDKDF in the germline V gene (reference sequence). Study processing details: Scientists estimated how many nucleated cells there were by amplifying reference gene primers. Sequencing used immunoSEQ multiplex PCR; TCRdb keeps in-frame clones, though not all of them. V and J calls and clone size are as listed in that table; D and trimming were resolved from the DNA. The sample contains around 260,000 clones, around 84% of which appear only once.

The chain couples TRBV15 to TRBJ1-3; 7 nucleotides agree with TRBD1. The sequencing input was peripheral blood. The source is a man between 60 and 70 years old with acute or convalescent COVID-19. The CDR3 sequence is CATSRPGGSGNTIYF. CDR3 nucleotide sequence: TGTGCCACCAGCAGGCCAGGGGGCTCTGGAAACACCATATATTTT. Full variable domain (remainder filled in from reference TRBV15 and TRBJ1-3): DAMVIQNPRYQVTQFGKPVTLSCSQTLNHNVMYWYQQKSSQAPKLLFHYYDKDFNNEADTPDNFQSRRPNTSFCFLDIRSPGLGDTAMYLCATSRPGGSGNTIYFGEGSWLTVV.